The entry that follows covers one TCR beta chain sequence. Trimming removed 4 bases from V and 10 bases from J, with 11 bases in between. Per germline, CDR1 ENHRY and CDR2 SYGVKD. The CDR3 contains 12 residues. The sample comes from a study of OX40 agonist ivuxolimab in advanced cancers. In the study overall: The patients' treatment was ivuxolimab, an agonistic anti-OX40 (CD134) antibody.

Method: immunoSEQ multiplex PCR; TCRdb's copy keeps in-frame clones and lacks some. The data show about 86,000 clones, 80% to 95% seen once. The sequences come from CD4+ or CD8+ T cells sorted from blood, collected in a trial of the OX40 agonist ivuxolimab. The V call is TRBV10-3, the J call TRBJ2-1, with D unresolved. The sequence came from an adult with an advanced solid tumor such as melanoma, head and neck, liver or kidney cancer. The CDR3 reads CAISGSQREQFF. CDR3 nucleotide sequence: TGTGCCATCAGTGGGTCCCAAAGGGAGCAGTTCTTC.